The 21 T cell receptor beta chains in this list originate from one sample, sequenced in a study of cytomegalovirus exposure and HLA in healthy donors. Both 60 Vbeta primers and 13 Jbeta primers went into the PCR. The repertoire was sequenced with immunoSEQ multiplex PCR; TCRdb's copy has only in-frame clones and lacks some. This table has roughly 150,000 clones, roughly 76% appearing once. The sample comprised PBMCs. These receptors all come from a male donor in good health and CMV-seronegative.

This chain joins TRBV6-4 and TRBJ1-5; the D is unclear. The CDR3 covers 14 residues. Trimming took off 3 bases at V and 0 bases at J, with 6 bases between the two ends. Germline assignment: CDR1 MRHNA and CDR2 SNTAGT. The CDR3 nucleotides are TGTGCCAGCAGTGAGTACATTAGCAATCAGCCCCAGCATTTT. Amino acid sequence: CASSEYISNQPQHF.

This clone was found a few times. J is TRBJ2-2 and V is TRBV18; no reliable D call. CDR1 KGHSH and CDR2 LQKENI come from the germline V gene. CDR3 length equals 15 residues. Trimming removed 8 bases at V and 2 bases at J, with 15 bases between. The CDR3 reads CASHSLRRNTGELFF. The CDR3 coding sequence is TGTGCCAGCCACAGTTTGAGACGAAACACCGGGGAGCTGTTTTTT.

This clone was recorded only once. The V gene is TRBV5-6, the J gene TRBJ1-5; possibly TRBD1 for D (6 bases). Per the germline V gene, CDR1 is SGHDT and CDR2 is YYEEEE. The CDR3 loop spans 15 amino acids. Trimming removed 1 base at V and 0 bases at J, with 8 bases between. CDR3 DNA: TGTGCCAGCAGCTTGCAGGGGTATAGCAATCAGCCCCAGCATTTT. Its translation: CASSLQGYSNQPQHF.

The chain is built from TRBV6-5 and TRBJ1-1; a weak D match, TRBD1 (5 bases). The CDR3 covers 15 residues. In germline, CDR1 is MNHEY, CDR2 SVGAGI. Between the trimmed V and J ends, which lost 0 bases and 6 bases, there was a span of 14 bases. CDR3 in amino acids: CASSYSIVQGAEAFF. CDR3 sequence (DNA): TGTGCCAGCAGTTACTCGATCGTTCAGGGCGCTGAAGCTTTCTTT.

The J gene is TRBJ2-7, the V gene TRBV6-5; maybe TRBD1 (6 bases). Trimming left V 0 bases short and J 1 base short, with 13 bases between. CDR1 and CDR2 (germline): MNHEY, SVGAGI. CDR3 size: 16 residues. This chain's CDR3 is CASSYSFIRGSYEQYF. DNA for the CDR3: TGTGCCAGCAGTTACTCGTTCATCAGGGGATCCTACGAGCAGTACTTC.

CDR3 DNA: TGTGCCAGCAGGCAACTCCGGGGGGTACGGGAAAAACTGTTTTTT. Its protein is CASRQLRGVREKLFF. The V gene is TRBV2, the J gene TRBJ1-4, with D perhaps matching TRBD1 (5 bases). Trimming took off 6 bases at V and 8 bases at J, with 19 bases between the two ends. The germline V gene encodes CDR1 SNHLY and CDR2 FYNNEI. The CDR3 is made up of 15 amino acids.

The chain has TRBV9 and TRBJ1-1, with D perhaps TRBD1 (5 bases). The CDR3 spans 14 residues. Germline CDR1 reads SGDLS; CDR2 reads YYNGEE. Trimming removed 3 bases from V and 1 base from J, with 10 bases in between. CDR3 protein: CASSAQGSNTEAFF. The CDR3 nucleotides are TGTGCCAGCAGCGCCCAGGGTTCGAACACTGAAGCTTTCTTT.

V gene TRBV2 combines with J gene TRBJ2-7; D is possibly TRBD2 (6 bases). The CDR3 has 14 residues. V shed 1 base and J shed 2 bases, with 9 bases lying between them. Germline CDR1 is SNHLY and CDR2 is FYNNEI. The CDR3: CASSEEEGTYEQYF. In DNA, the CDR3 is TGTGCCAGCAGTGAAGAGGAGGGAACCTACGAGCAGTACTTC.

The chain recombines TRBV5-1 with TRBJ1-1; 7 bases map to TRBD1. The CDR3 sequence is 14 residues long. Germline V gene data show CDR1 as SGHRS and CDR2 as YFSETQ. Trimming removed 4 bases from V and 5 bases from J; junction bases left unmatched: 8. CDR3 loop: CASSPTGEWTEAFF. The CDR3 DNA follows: TGCGCCAGCAGCCCCACAGGGGAGTGGACTGAAGCTTTCTTT.

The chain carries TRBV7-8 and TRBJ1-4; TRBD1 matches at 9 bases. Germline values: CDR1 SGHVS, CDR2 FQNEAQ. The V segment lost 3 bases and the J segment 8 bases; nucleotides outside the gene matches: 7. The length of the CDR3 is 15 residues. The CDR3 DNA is TGTGCCAGCAGCTTGAAGACAGGGGGAGGGGAAAAACTGTTTTTT. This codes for CASSLKTGGGEKLFF.

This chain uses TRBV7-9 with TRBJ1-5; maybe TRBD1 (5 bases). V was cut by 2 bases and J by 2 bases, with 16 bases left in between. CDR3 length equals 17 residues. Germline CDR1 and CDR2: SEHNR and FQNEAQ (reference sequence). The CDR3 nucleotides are TGTGCCAGCAGCTTATGGGACTACCCGACTGGCAATCAGCCCCAGCATTTT. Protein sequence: CASSLWDYPTGNQPQHF.

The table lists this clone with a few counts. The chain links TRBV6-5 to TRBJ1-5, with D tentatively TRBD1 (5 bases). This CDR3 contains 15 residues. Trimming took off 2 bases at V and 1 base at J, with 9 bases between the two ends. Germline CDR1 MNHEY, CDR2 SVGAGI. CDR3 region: CASSYGEGSNQPQHF. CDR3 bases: TGTGCCAGCAGTTACGGGGAGGGGAGCAATCAGCCCCAGCATTTT.

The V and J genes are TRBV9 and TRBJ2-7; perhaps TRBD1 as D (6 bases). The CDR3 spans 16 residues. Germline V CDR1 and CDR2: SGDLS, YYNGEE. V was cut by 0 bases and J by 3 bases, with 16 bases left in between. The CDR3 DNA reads TGTGCCAGCAGCGTAGATACAGGGCGCGCGGTCTACGAGCAGTACTTC. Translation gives CASSVDTGRAVYEQYF.

This CDR3 is CASRRTGELFF. The CDR3, as DNA: TGTGCCAGCAGGCGCACCGGGGAGCTGTTTTTT. The chain joins TRBV7-2 to TRBJ2-2; D not resolved. With 6 bases removed from V and 4 bases from J, the gap between germline ends came to 3 bases. Germline CDR1 reads SGHTA; CDR2 reads FQGNSA. CDR3 length equals 11 residues.

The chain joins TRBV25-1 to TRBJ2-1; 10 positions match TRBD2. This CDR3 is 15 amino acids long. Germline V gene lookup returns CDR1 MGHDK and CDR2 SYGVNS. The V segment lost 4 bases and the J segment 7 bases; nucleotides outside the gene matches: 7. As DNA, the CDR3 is TGTGCCAGCAGTGTTCTAGCGGGGGCTGTGAATGAGCAGTTCTTC. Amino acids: CASSVLAGAVNEQFF.

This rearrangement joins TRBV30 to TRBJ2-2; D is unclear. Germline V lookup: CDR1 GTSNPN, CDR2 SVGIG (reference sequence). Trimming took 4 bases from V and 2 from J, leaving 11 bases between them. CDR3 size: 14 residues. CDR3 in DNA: TGTGCCTGGAAGGCCCACAGAAACACCGGGGAGCTGTTTTTT. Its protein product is CAWKAHRNTGELFF.

The CDR3 nucleotides are TGTGCCAGCAGTCTCTCGGGGAGTGTTGAAGTTGGTGAAAAACTGTTTTTT. Translating it yields CASSLSGSVEVGEKLFF. The rearrangement links TRBV28 to TRBJ1-4, with no clear D. The length of the CDR3 is 17 residues. Germline V CDR1 and CDR2: MDHEN, SYDVKM. Trimming shortened V by 5 bases and J by 7 bases, and 23 bases separated the two germline ends. The entire variable domain, with the rest obtained from reference TRBV28 and TRBJ1-4, is as follows: DVKVTQSSRYLVKRTGEKVFLECVQDMDHENMFWYRQDPGLGLRLIYFSYDVKMKEKGDIPEGYSVSREKKERFSLILESASTNQTSMYLCASSLSGSVEVGEKLFFGSGTQLSVL.

This chain's CDR3 is CASSRGTAFQETQYF. CDR3 DNA sequence: TGTGCCAGCAGCCGAGGGACAGCGTTTCAAGAGACCCAGTACTTC. This rearrangement joins TRBV11-1 to TRBJ2-5; 7 bases match TRBD1. The CDR3 is made up of 15 amino acids. Losses at the gene ends were 5 bases for V and 2 bases for J; bases not matched to a gene: 8. CDR1 is SGHAT, CDR2 FQDESV, per germline (reference sequence).

CDR3 in amino acids: CASSEWGQGTIPYNEQFF. The CDR3 DNA follows: TGTGCCAGCAGTGAATGGGGACAGGGTACAATACCCTACAATGAGCAGTTCTTC. The chain combines TRBV6-1 with TRBJ2-1; 9 positions agree with TRBD1. After removal of 2 bases from V and 2 bases from J, the junction contained 10 bases not matched to a gene. CDR1 is MNHNS, CDR2 SASEGT, per germline. This CDR3 contains 18 residues.

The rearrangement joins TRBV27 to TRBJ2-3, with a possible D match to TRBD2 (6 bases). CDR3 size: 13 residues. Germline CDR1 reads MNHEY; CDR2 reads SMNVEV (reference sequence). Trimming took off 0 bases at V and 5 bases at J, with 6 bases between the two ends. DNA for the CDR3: TGTGCCAGCAGTTTATCGGGGGGAGATACGCAGTATTTT. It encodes CASSLSGGDTQYF.

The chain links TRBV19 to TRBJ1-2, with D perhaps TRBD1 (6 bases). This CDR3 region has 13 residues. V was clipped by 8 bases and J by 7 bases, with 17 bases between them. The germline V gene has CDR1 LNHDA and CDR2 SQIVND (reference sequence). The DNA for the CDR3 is TGTGCCAGTGCCCCAGGGACATTTCGTGGCTACACCTTC. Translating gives CASAPGTFRGYTF. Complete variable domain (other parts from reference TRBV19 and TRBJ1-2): DGGITQSPKYLFRKEGQNVTLSCEQNLNHDAMYWYRQDPGQGLRLIYYSQIVNDFQKGDIAEGYSVSREKKESFPLTVTSAQKNPTAFYLCASAPGTFRGYTFGSGTRLTVV.